This T cell receptor beta chain derives from a study of T-cell reconstitution after alpha-beta-depleted transplantation in children (TCRdb year 2016). Study-level background: Using TCR repertoire profiling, the study followed T-cell immune reconstitution in a quantitative way in children after TCRalphabeta/CD19-depleted allogeneic hematopoietic cell transplantation.

The library relied on PCR. For sequencing, an Illumina HiSeq 2500 was employed. To normalize quantification of the TCRbeta repertoire, the TCR libraries were built with molecular barcoding that relied on unique molecular identifiers. The raw public reads went through TCRdb reprocessing: fastp at Q25, MiXCR clone calling, in-frame beta chains kept. Rows merge per CDR3 protein into single entries with the most common DNA and genes. This sample lists hundreds of thousands of distinct CDR3 sequences; about 7.3% were detected once. Approximately 8.2% of the sample goes to the ten largest clones. For this chain, trimming is 5 bases at the V end and 5 bases at the J end, and the number of junction bases without a gene match is 7. Including cysteine and phenylalanine, the CDR3 has 15 amino acids. The sequence is cut down to CDR3 DNA, 45 bases in frame from base 1. The germline V gene yields SNHLY for CDR1 and FYNNEI for CDR2.

Paper-wide results and their limitations: Over subsequent months, a decline in hyperexpanded clone frequencies was noted, and after one year, T-cell counts and TCRbeta diversity were mostly ascribed to newly produced T cells. The high TCRbeta diversity at day 60 in some patients was ascribed to recipient T cells and intrathymic progenitors that had survived conditioning. Apparently early alphabetaT-cell count recovery about two months after transplant reportedly relied on only several hundred rapidly expanded clones derived from non-depleted graft cells.

The treatment or condition label of this sample denotes: allogeneic hematopoietic cell transplantation with graft depleted of TCRalphabeta T cells and CD19 B cells. Transplant recipients were children who received TCRalphabeta/CD19-depleted allogeneic hematopoietic cell grafts. This clonotype was seen at least ten times. The antigen it binds to is not known. No base quality information exists; no much larger clone differs at one position. Sequencing used peripheral blood, obtained 360 days after TCRalphabeta/CD19-depleted stem cell transplant. This chain joins TRBV2 to TRBJ2-3; TRBD2 aligns with 10 central bases. The clonotype originates from a female patient younger than 10 who had a stem cell transplant for Fanconi anemia, so the T cells may come from the graft donor. The DNA is TGTGCCAGCAGTTTCAGCGGGGGGGCTCTAGATACGCAGTATTTT. Its product reads: CASSFSGGALDTQYF.